This T cell receptor (beta chain) was recorded in a study of T cells in Graves' hyperthyroidism and ophthalmopathy. There were TCR beta CDR3 regions amplified from RNA transcripts. Carried out on the TCR CDR3, a first-round RT-PCR used the HTBI primer set. TCRdb processed the multiplex PCR reads anew with MiXCR; each CDR3 protein has one entry. This sample yields 96,000 or so distinct CDR3 sequences, of which roughly 56% are seen a single time; 27% belongs to the top ten. The study excluded patients with uncontrolled infection, other autoimmune disease, pregnancy or lactation. This clonotype was found a few times. The CDR3 length is 16 residues. Germline assignment: CDR1 SGHTA and CDR2 FQGNSA. J gave up 2 bases and V 5 bases, and 9 bases lay outside the gene matches.

This chain joins TRBV7-2 and TRBJ2-3; TRBD2 matches at 8 bases. Source material: blood. The sequence came from a woman between 40 and 55 years old with Graves' hyperthyroidism. CDR3 sequence (DNA): TGTGCCAGCAGCCCCCGGACTAGCCGATACACAGATACGCAGTATTTT. As protein: CASSPRTSRYTDTQYF.